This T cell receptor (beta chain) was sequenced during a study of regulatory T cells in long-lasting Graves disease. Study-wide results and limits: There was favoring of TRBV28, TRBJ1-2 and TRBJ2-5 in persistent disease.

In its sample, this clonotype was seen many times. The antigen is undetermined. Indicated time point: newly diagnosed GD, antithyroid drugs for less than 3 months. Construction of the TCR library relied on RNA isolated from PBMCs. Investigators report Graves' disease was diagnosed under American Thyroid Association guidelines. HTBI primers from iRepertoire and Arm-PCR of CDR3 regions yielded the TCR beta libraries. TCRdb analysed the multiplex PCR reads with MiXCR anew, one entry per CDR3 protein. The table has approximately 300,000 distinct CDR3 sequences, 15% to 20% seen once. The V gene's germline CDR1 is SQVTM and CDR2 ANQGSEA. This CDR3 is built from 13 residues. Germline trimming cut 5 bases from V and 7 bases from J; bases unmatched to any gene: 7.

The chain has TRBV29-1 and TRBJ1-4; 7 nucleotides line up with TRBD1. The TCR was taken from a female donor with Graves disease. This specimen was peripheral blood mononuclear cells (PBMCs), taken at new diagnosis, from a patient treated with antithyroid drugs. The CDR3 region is CSVTRGGGEKLFF. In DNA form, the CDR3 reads TGCAGCGTTACCAGGGGGGGAGGTGAAAAACTGTTTTTT.